These 27 T cell receptor beta chains share one sample of origin, sequenced in a study of identifying expanded T cells in peripheral blood. Sequencing was performed with immunoSEQ multiplex PCR; in TCRdb, only in-frame clones are kept and a portion is missing. The sample includes over 85,000 clones, around 88% of them seen just once. Sequences were obtained from blood. The receptors were gathered from a person between 18 and 75 years old in good health.

The V call is TRBV28, the J call TRBJ2-7; D might be TRBD1 or TRBD2, each matching 5 bases. The CDR3 sequence is 13 residues long. CDR1 is MDHEN and CDR2 is SYDVKM in the germline V gene. V shed 6 bases and J shed 2 bases, with 11 bases lying between them. CDR3 in DNA: TGTGCCAGCAGCCCGACGGGGCCCTACGAGCAGTACTTC. It encodes CASSPTGPYEQYF.

The rearrangement links TRBV18 to TRBJ2-7, with 8 bases lining up with TRBD2. The CDR3 extends over 16 amino acids. Germline trimming cut 5 bases from V and 1 base from J; bases unmatched to any gene: 10. In germline, CDR1 is KGHSH, CDR2 LQKENI. CDR3 loop: CASSEPGLEPSYEQYF. The CDR3 coding sequence is TGTGCCAGCTCAGAACCGGGACTAGAGCCTTCCTACGAGCAGTACTTC.

The chain employs TRBV6-6 and TRBJ1-5; a weak D match, TRBD1 (5 bases). There are 15 residues in the CDR3. V lost 0 bases and J lost 7, with 13 bases in between. Per the germline V gene, CDR1 is MNHNY and CDR2 is SVGAGI (reference sequence). The CDR3 reads CASSYSLQGGQPQHF. In nucleotides, the CDR3 is TGTGCCAGCAGTTACTCACTTCAGGGCGGACAGCCCCAGCATTTT.

The gene calls are TRBV29-1 and TRBJ2-1, with TRBD1 as a possible D gene (6 bases). The CDR3 runs to 11 residues. V was cut by 6 bases and J by 10 bases, with 13 bases left in between. CDR1 and CDR2 from the germline V gene are SQVTM and ANQGSEA. The CDR3 sequence is CSVIRGHEQFF. The CDR3 DNA follows: TGCAGCGTCATAAGGGGACACGAGCAGTTCTTC.

The rearrangement joins TRBV4-2 to TRBJ1-1, with no clear D. Germline V gives CDR1 LGHNA, CDR2 YNFKEQ. The V end lost 2 bases, the J end lost 5 bases, and 15 bases lay between the germline ends. There are 15 residues in the CDR3. The CDR3 nucleotides are TGTGCCAGCAGCCAACCTGACTCGAGCGGTACTGAAGCTTTCTTT. It specifies CASSQPDSSGTEAFF.

The chain links TRBV10-3 to TRBJ1-2; no firm D call. The CDR3 covers 13 residues. Germline CDR1 and CDR2: ENHRY and SYGVKD. V lost 6 bases to trimming and J lost 2 bases, with 10 bases between them. The CDR3 DNA follows: TGTGCCATCAGAGGAGTGTTGAACTATGGCTACACCTTC. This codes for CAIRGVLNYGYTF.

The V call is TRBV9, the J call TRBJ2-3, with 13 bases matching TRBD2. This CDR3 is built from 15 residues. Germline CDR1 SGDLS, CDR2 YYNGEE. V was pared by 4 bases and J by 4 bases, with 3 bases of the junction left unmatched. The CDR3 here is CASSRGLAGSDTQYF. The CDR3, as DNA: TGTGCCAGCAGCAGGGGACTAGCGGGATCAGATACGCAGTATTTT.

The chain carries TRBV7-6 and TRBJ2-1; TRBD2 matches at 12 bases. Germline V CDR1 and CDR2: SGHVS, FNYEAQ. This CDR3 has 17 residues. The trim removed 4 bases at V and 1 base at J, leaving 5 bases unmatched. For the CDR3, the DNA is TGTGCCAGCAGCTCTAGCGGGAGGGTAGGGTCCTACAATGAGCAGTTCTTC. This translates into CASSSSGRVGSYNEQFF. The variable domain in full, with the rest retrieved from reference TRBV7-6 and TRBJ2-1, is GAGVSQSPRYKVTKRGQDVALRCDPISGHVSLYWYRQALGQGPEFLTYFNYEAQQDKSGLPNDRFSAERPEGSISTLTIQRTEQRDSAMYRCASSSSGRVGSYNEQFFGPGTRLTVL.

This chain links TRBV7-6 with TRBJ1-3, with TRBD1 as a possible D gene (5 bases). V lost 4 bases to trimming and J lost 7 bases, with 8 bases between them. The germline V gene encodes CDR1 SGHVS and CDR2 FNYEAQ. The CDR3 totals 12 residues. This CDR3 is CASSSEGNTIYF. The CDR3 DNA is TGTGCCAGCAGCTCAGAGGGGAACACCATATATTTT.

The genes are TRBV29-1 and TRBJ1-1, with a possible D match to TRBD1 (5 bases). Germline V gene sequence: CDR1 SQVTM, CDR2 ANQGSEA. Trimming took 5 bases from V and 4 from J, leaving 11 bases between them. There are 12 residues in the CDR3. As DNA, the CDR3 is TGCAGCGTTCCAGGGTTGTCCACTGAAGCTTTCTTT. Amino acids: CSVPGLSTEAFF.

This chain uses TRBV5-1 with TRBJ1-6; 9 nucleotides line up with TRBD1. CDR3 size: 15 residues. The germline V gene encodes CDR1 SGHRS and CDR2 YFSETQ. Losses at the gene ends were 5 bases for V and 8 bases for J; bases not matched to a gene: 8. The CDR3 is CASSQPGQGYSPLHF. For the CDR3, the DNA is TGCGCCAGCAGTCAGCCGGGACAGGGCTATTCACCCCTCCACTTT.

This clone was detected only a few times. The chain has TRBV28 and TRBJ1-2; D might be TRBD1 (6 bases). CDR3 length equals 13 residues. V was pared by 8 bases and J by 6 bases, with 16 bases between. Germline assignment: CDR1 MDHEN and CDR2 SYDVKM. CDR3 DNA sequence: TGTGCCAGCGAATCCAGGGGTTGGGATGGCTACACCTTC. Its protein is CASESRGWDGYTF.

The V call is TRBV5-1, the J call TRBJ2-2, with a tentative D call TRBD2 (5 bases). The ends were cut back, 0 bases at V and 0 bases at J, with 9 bases in the middle. The germline V gene has CDR1 SGHRS and CDR2 YFSETQ. This CDR3 is 16 amino acids long. The CDR3 spells CASSLGGRSNTGELFF. The CDR3 DNA reads as TGCGCCAGCAGCTTGGGCGGGCGATCGAACACCGGGGAGCTGTTTTTT. Supplemented by reference TRBV5-1 and TRBJ2-2, the full variable domain reads KAGVTQTPRYLIKTRGQQVTLSCSPISGHRSVSWYQQTPGQGLQFLFEYFSETQRNKGNFPGRFSGRQFSNSRSEMNVSTLELGDSALYLCASSLGGRSNTGELFFGEGSRLTVL.

The CDR3 here is CASSFGRGAREQYF. CDR3 sequence (DNA): TGTGCCAGCAGTTTTGGCAGAGGGGCTCGCGAGCAGTACTTC. The V gene is TRBV27, the J gene TRBJ2-7; D possibly matches TRBD1 or TRBD2 (5 bases each). The CDR3 totals 14 residues. V lost 3 bases and J lost 6, with 15 bases in between. Germline values: CDR1 MNHEY, CDR2 SMNVEV (reference sequence).

This chain connects TRBV6-1 to TRBJ2-7; no definite D call. The CDR3 sequence is 14 residues long. V was clipped by 0 bases and J by 4 bases, with 10 bases between them. Germline V gene sequence: CDR1 MNHNS, CDR2 SASEGT. CDR3: CASSEAGIKYEQYF. For the CDR3, the DNA is TGTGCCAGCAGTGAAGCGGGAATTAAATACGAGCAGTACTTC.

This chain uses TRBV7-7 with TRBJ2-7; a weak D match, TRBD1 (6 bases). The CDR3 runs 14 residues. V was shortened by 5 bases and J by 3 bases, with 14 bases between the two germline ends. The germline CDR1 and CDR2 sequences are SSHAT and FNYEAQ (reference sequence). The CDR3 DNA is TGTGCCAGCAGCCCGACGGACAGATTCTACGAGCAGTACTTC. Its protein is CASSPTDRFYEQYF.

The chain carries TRBV19 and TRBJ1-5, with D unresolved. Germline CDR1 and CDR2: LNHDA and SQIVND (reference sequence). Trimming cost V 0 bases and J 7 bases, with 13 bases left between them. The CDR3 is 15 amino acids. The DNA for the CDR3 is TGTGCCAGTAGTATAGACCCCCGATTGGGGCAGCCCCAGCATTTT. Protein product: CASSIDPRLGQPQHF.

In nucleotides, the CDR3 is TGCGCCAGCAATCCAGGGGGCCCCTACGAGCAGTACTTC. Amino acid sequence: CASNPGGPYEQYF. The chain carries TRBV5-1 and TRBJ2-7; 8 bases align to TRBD1. The CDR3 length is 13 residues. The germline gives CDR1 SGHRS, CDR2 YFSETQ. The junction had 4 bases not matched to a gene; V was cut back by 6 bases and J by 2 bases.

The CDR3 is CASSYGSNNEQFF. The CDR3 DNA reads as TGCGCCAGCAGCTACGGGAGTAACAATGAGCAGTTCTTC. The chain employs TRBV5-1 and TRBJ2-1, with D perhaps TRBD2 (6 bases). The V gene lost 3 bases and the J gene lost 5 bases, with 9 bases spanning the gap. The germline V gene has CDR1 SGHRS and CDR2 YFSETQ. The CDR3 runs 13 residues.

The count of this clone is one. V is TRBV25-1 and J is TRBJ2-5, with 9 bases that match TRBD1. The CDR3 extends over 16 amino acids. CDR1 MGHDK and CDR2 SYGVNS come from the germline V gene. The V gene end was trimmed by 5 bases and the J gene end by 5 bases; junction bases not matched to a gene: 12. This CDR3 reads CASSPPGTGQGETQYF. For the CDR3, the DNA is TGTGCCAGCAGTCCCCCTGGGACAGGGCAGGGGGAGACCCAGTACTTC.

This clone came up once. This chain joins TRBV6-5 and TRBJ2-7; TRBD1 aligns across 8 bases. The CDR3 spans 13 residues. After removal of 4 bases from V and 6 bases from J, the junction contained 5 bases not matched to a gene. In germline, CDR1 is MNHEY, CDR2 SVGAGI. CDR3 sequence reads: CASSSGQGAEQYF. The CDR3 DNA reads as TGTGCCAGCAGTTCAGGACAGGGAGCCGAGCAGTACTTC.

The chain couples TRBV4-1 to TRBJ2-7; 11 bases match TRBD1. The V and J ends lost 4 bases and 6 bases, in that order; junction bases with no gene match: 8. Germline-derived CDR1 and CDR2 are MGHRA and YSYEKL. This CDR3 region has 15 residues. The CDR3 DNA reads TGCGCCAGCAGCCGAGCCGGGACAGGGGGGAGCGAGCAGTACTTC. Protein sequence: CASSRAGTGGSEQYF.

CDR3 coding DNA: TGTGCCAGCAGCCCGCCCAGACTAGCGGGGCAAGAGACCCAGTACTTC. It specifies CASSPPRLAGQETQYF. This chain links TRBV7-2 with TRBJ2-5; 11 bases line up with TRBD2. CDR1 SGHTA and CDR2 FQGNSA come from the germline V gene. The CDR3 is 16 residues long. The junction had 7 bases not matched to a gene; V was cut back by 5 bases and J by 2 bases.

This clone was counted once. This chain uses TRBV6-1 with TRBJ1-1; D is unclear. The germline CDR1 and CDR2 sequences are MNHNS and SASEGT. Trimming cost V 2 bases and J 0 bases, with 10 bases left between them. The length of the CDR3 is 15 residues. The chain's CDR3 is CASSERFTVNTEAFF. The CDR3 bases are TGTGCCAGCAGTGAACGTTTTACAGTGAACACTGAAGCTTTCTTT.

The rearrangement joins TRBV28 to TRBJ2-7, with D possibly being TRBD1 or TRBD2 (5 bases each). Germline CDR1 reads MDHEN; CDR2 reads SYDVKM. The CDR3 runs to 13 residues. V dropped 5 bases and J dropped 4 bases, with 12 bases sitting between them. The CDR3 region has the DNA TGTGCCAGCAGTCGGGACGGGCCTTACGAGCAGTACTTC. It encodes CASSRDGPYEQYF.

This chain joins TRBV6-4 and TRBJ1-4; D is undetermined. Looked up from germline, CDR1 is MRHNA and CDR2 is SNTAGT. This CDR3 is built from 15 residues. Trimming took off 0 bases at V and 3 bases at J, with 8 bases between the two ends. The CDR3 DNA sequence: TGTGCCAGCAGTGACTCGGGGAGCCCTAATGAAAAACTGTTTTTT. This gives the protein CASSDSGSPNEKLFF.

This chain links TRBV7-2 with TRBJ2-5, with 7 bases lining up with TRBD2. This CDR3 contains 14 residues. V shed 1 base, J shed 4 bases, and the junction held 3 bases outside the gene matches. Per germline, CDR1 SGHTA and CDR2 FQGNSA. The CDR3 is CASSLEASGETQYF. The CDR3 nucleotides read TGTGCCAGCAGCTTAGAGGCTAGCGGAGAGACCCAGTACTTC.